Sample share makes the clone carrying this T cell receptor beta chain medium-sized. The data stem from a study of OX40 agonist ivuxolimab in advanced cancers. The method was immunoSEQ multiplex PCR; TCRdb's version includes in-frame clones alone and lacks a portion of them. The profile covers 86,000 or so clones, with around 94% appearing a single time and approximately 2.9% taken by the ten largest. Germline loops: CDR1 MNHEY, CDR2 SVGAGI. CDR3 length: 14 residues. Between the trimmed V and J ends, which lost 2 bases and 4 bases, there was a span of 11 bases. Sample: CD4+ or CD8+ T cells sorted from blood, taken in a trial of the OX40 agonist ivuxolimab. The origin of this receptor is an adult with an advanced solid tumor such as melanoma, head and neck, liver or kidney cancer. This chain joins TRBV6-5 and TRBJ1-1, with a weak D call TRBD1 (5 bases). CDR3 bases: TGTGCCAGCAGTTACCTCACTGGGGGCACTGAAGCTTTCTTT. Amino acid sequence: CASSYLTGGTEAFF.